The rows below give T cell receptor beta chains drawn from one sample of a study of tumor T cells in aggressive B-cell lymphoma. Profiling relied on immunoSEQ multiplex PCR, and the TCRdb table lists in-frame clones only, not all of them. The sample lists 6,000 to 9,000 clones, about 83% occurring once. Sequences were obtained from tumor tissue. Receptors originate from an adult with diffuse large B cell lymphoma. Both conserved end residues are trimmed from each CDR3. D genes are given only for firm matches. Not all rows give a size; the values are once, few, many and, for expanded clones, a class.

J gene,clone size,V gene,D gene,CDR3 protein
TRBJ1-2,.,TRBV27,TRBD1,ASSSGQVWGYI
TRBJ2-3,few,TRBV29-1,TRBD1,SVEDRDRATQY
TRBJ2-1,few,TRBV7-7,TRBD2,ASSLRRTSGSNEQF
TRBJ2-2,.,TRBV29-1,.,SVENRVNTGELF
TRBJ1-1,.,TRBV5-4,.,ASSREKNTEAF
TRBJ2-7,.,TRBV25-1,.,ASRGRESSYEQY
TRBJ1-2,.,TRBV28,.,ASSPLQGFYGYT
TRBJ2-7,.,TRBV9,TRBD2,ASSGLAGEGEQY
TRBJ2-1,.,TRBV2,.,ASTKDYVIDEQF
TRBJ1-4,.,TRBV7-9,.,ASSTVGAGGEKLF
TRBJ2-7,.,TRBV6-5,.,VSRHTQEYSYEQY
TRBJ1-6,.,TRBV30,.,AWSVPRALH
TRBJ2-1,.,TRBV27,TRBD2,ASSLGTSGSSYNEQF
TRBJ1-3,.,TRBV30,TRBD1,AWSAQGAAGNTIY
TRBJ2-4,once,TRBV9,TRBD2,ASSGTSGQNIQY
TRBJ2-1,few,TRBV30,TRBD2,AWSVGGDEQF
TRBJ1-4,.,TRBV9,.,ASSTTRRSEKLF
TRBJ2-1,.,TRBV7-8,.,ASSTRHLSSYNEQF
TRBJ2-5,.,TRBV27,TRBD2,ASSEGLAGLQETQY
TRBJ2-7,.,TRBV7-2,TRBD2,ASSLVTRAGGQEQY
TRBJ2-3,.,TRBV7-7,.,ASSPAGTDTQY
TRBJ2-1,.,TRBV28,.,ASSFWPYNEQF
.,.,TRBV19,TRBD1,ASSIGQGAYEQY